Following are 24 T cell receptor beta chains from one sample sequenced in a study of tumor-infiltrating lymphocytes in primary liver carcinoma. The template, roughly 0.45 ug total RNA, yielded TCR beta cDNA made with a constant-region primer. Three rounds of nested multiplex PCR with slightly modified ARM-PCR produced TCR beta libraries. In the first two PCR rounds, TRBV1-TRBV30 forward primers were paired with a C-beta reverse primer, and each round lasted about 10 cycles. TCRdb reprocessed the multiplex PCR reads via MiXCR and lists one record per CDR3 protein. The sample includes approximately 330,000 distinct CDR3 sequences, almost 65% of them seen just once. Unsorted whole blood yielded the blood RNA, and germline DNA was also extracted. Sequencing was done on a sample of peripheral blood. These receptors originate from a man aged 35 to 55 with primary liver carcinoma and hepatitis B virus infection.

Concerning this clonotype itself: Just one base apart from a much larger clone, this may be a read error. CDR3 residues: CASSQAARATDTQYF. The CDR3 coding sequence is TGCGCCAGCAGCCAAGCTGCGAGGGCCACAGATACGCAGTATTTT. This sequence joins TRBV4-1 and TRBJ2-3; D is perhaps TRBD2 (5 bases). The V end was cut by 1 base, the J end by 2 bases, with 10 bases between. Germline V gives CDR1 MGHRA, CDR2 YSYEKL. The length of the CDR3 is 15 residues.

The chain joins TRBV2 to TRBJ1-6; the D gene is possibly TRBD1 (6 bases). The length of the CDR3 is 13 residues. Trimming cost V 6 bases and J 9 bases, with 12 bases left between them. Germline V lookup: CDR1 SNHLY, CDR2 FYNNEI. DNA for the CDR3: TGTGCCAGCAGGTACAGGGTCAGTTCACCCCTCCACTTT. Protein: CASRYRVSSPLHF. Based on the CDR3 plus reference TRBV2 and TRBJ1-6, the full variable domain is EPEVTQTPSHQVTQMGQEVILRCVPISNHLYFYWYRQILGQKVEFLVSFYNNEISEKSEIFDDQFSVERPDGSNFTLKIRSTKLEDSAMYFCASRYRVSSPLHFGNGTRLTVT.

Concerning this clonotype: The junction departs from the called germline gene at one end, perhaps through a read error. The chain has TRBV6-2 or TRBV6-3 and TRBJ1-5; a weak D match, TRBD1 (6 bases). The germline gives CDR1 MNHEY, CDR2 SVGEGT. This CDR3 has 15 residues. The CDR3 protein is CASSLDSYSNQPLHF. The CDR3 DNA follows: TGTGCCAGTAGTTTGGACAGTTATAGCAATCAGCCCCTGCATTTC.

The V call is TRBV5-4, the J call TRBJ2-7, with 7 nucleotides matching TRBD2. V trimming: 3 bases; J trimming: 6 bases; junction bases outside the gene matches: 12. There are 15 residues in the CDR3. Looked up from germline, CDR1 is SGHNT and CDR2 is YYREEE (reference sequence). The CDR3 nucleotides are TGTGCCAGCAGCTCTGATCGCGGGAGCCTCTGCGAGCAGTACTTC. Translation gives CASSSDRGSLCEQYF.

This chain links TRBV10-3 with TRBJ2-7; 9 positions agree with TRBD2. The V gene end was trimmed by 7 bases and the J gene end by 7 bases; junction bases not matched to a gene: 8. The CDR3 covers 13 residues. Germline values: CDR1 ENHRY, CDR2 SYGVKD. The CDR3 DNA sequence: TGTGCCATCAAGGCGGGAGGGCCCGGTGAGCAGTACTTC. Residues: CAIKAGGPGEQYF.

Judged by abundance, this clonotype is medium-sized. V gene TRBV11-2 combines with J gene TRBJ2-5, with D unresolved. The CDR3 runs to 12 residues. The germline CDR1 and CDR2 sequences are SGHAT and FQNNGV. V lost 0 bases and J 4 bases, leaving 3 bases between the germline ends. This CDR3 reads CASSLDLETQYF. The CDR3, as DNA: TGTGCCAGCAGCTTAGATCTAGAGACCCAGTACTTC.

This clonotype was seen repeatedly, ten times or more. This chain links TRBV4-3 with TRBJ2-7; 7 bases agree with TRBD1. This CDR3 has 16 residues. Germline V gene lookup returns CDR1 LGHNA and CDR2 YSLEER. Unmatched junction bases numbered 11, after V lost 3 bases and J lost 3 bases. Here the CDR3 DNA reads TGCGCCAGCAGCCAGCAATCCGGGACAGACGGCTACGAGCAGTACTTC. The encoded protein is CASSQQSGTDGYEQYF.

This clonotype appeared once. This sequence joins TRBV9 and TRBJ2-7; D gene ambiguous. Germline loops: CDR1 SGDLS, CDR2 YYNGEE. The CDR3 sequence is 15 residues long. Trimming pared 3 bases from V and 4 bases from J, leaving 17 bases between. CDR3 coding DNA: TGTGCCAGCAGCGGTGCATCCACGGACCGTTACGAGCAGTACTTC. It encodes CASSGASTDRYEQYF.

This chain uses TRBV7-9 with TRBJ2-7; 8 positions match TRBD1. The CDR3 totals 14 residues. Germline-derived CDR1 and CDR2 are SEHNR and FQNEAQ (reference sequence). After removal of 3 bases from V and 2 bases from J, the junction contained 3 bases not matched to a gene. CDR3 sequence: CASSLDRVPYEQYF. In DNA form, the CDR3 reads TGTGCCAGCAGCTTGGACAGGGTACCCTACGAGCAGTACTTC.

In regard to this clonotype: One end of the junction fails to match germline, which may point to a read error. The V gene is TRBV11-2, the J gene TRBJ2-1; 7 bases match TRBD2. The CDR3 covers 13 residues. The germline V gene encodes CDR1 SGHAT and CDR2 FQNNGV. DNA for the CDR3: TGTGTCAGCAGCTTAGTGGTTCGGACTAGGCAGTTATTC. This codes for CVSSLVVRTRQLF.

A word on this clonotype: At one boundary the junction diverges from the germline segment, which might be a read error. Here the CDR3 reads CASSSDPPPSIF. CDR3 nucleotides: TGTGCCAGCAGCAGCGACCCTCCGCCATCGATCTTT. This chain links TRBV5-4 with TRBJ1-1; D unclear. The CDR3 runs to 12 residues. Germline lookup yields CDR1 SGHNT and CDR2 YYREEE (reference sequence).

The chain carries TRBV10-1 and TRBJ2-5; D might be TRBD2 (6 bases). The CDR3 totals 16 residues. The germline V gene encodes CDR1 WNHNN and CDR2 SYGVQD (reference sequence). V lost 0 bases and J 2 bases, leaving 13 bases between the germline ends. The CDR3 DNA follows: TGCGCCAGCAGTGAGTCGGGGACTTCACTTCAAGAGACCCAGTACTTC. It specifies CASSESGTSLQETQYF.

This chain uses TRBV19 with TRBJ1-1; D unresolved. The CDR3 has 11 amino acids. The V gene lost 5 bases and the J gene lost 3 bases, with 4 bases spanning the gap. CDR1 is LNHDA and CDR2 is SQIVND in the germline V gene (reference sequence). In DNA, the CDR3 is TGTGCCAGTAGTCAACACACTGAAGCTTTCTTT. Translated: CASSQHTEAFF.

As regards this clonotype: Germline and junction disagree at one end, which may indicate a read error. In nucleotides, the CDR3 is TGTACCAGCAGTTACAAGGGGGCTGGGCAGCCCCAGCATTTT. This sequence encodes CTSSYKGAGQPQHF. This rearrangement joins TRBV6-2 or TRBV6-3 to TRBJ1-5, with TRBD1 identical over 7 bases. The CDR3 is 14 amino acids. In germline, CDR1 is MNHEY, CDR2 SVGEGT.

The chain joins TRBV29-1 to TRBJ2-1, with 11 bases identical to TRBD1. After removal of 7 bases from V and 6 bases from J, the junction contained 8 bases not matched to a gene. The CDR3 is 14 amino acids. Germline V gene sequence: CDR1 SQVTM, CDR2 ANQGSEA. CDR3 amino acids: CSGVGQGASNEQFF. CDR3 nucleotides: TGCAGCGGTGTTGGACAGGGGGCAAGCAATGAGCAGTTCTTC.

To note about this clonotype: At one end the junction does not follow the germline gene, possibly because of a read error. The chain links TRBV29-1 to TRBJ2-2, with 7 bases fitting TRBD2. Germline CDR1 SQVTM, CDR2 ANQGSEA. The CDR3 spans 13 residues. The CDR3 bases are TGCAGCGTCCGGACTAGAGGCACCGGGGAGTTGTTTTTT. This encodes CSVRTRGTGELFF.

This clonotype was seen a handful of times. A much more abundant neighbour one base away suggests this may be a read error. The chain links TRBV10-3 to TRBJ2-5; D call uncertain. Trimming shortened V by 7 bases and J by 1 base, and 10 bases separated the two germline ends. Germline assignment: CDR1 ENHRY and CDR2 SYGVKD. The CDR3 runs 13 residues. As DNA, the CDR3 is TGTGCCATCACTAGGAGTGTCCAAGAGACCCAGTACTTC. It specifies CAITRSVQETQYF.

Turning to this clonotype: A much larger clone differs from this one at a single base, so this may be a read error. The V gene is TRBV10-3, the J gene TRBJ2-7; tentative D call: TRBD2 (6 bases). Trimming removed 0 bases at V and 3 bases at J, with 9 bases between. The germline gives CDR1 ENHRY, CDR2 SYGVKD. This CDR3 region has 14 residues. CDR3 loop: CAISESMGGYEQYF. CDR3 coding DNA: TGTGCCATCAGTGAGTCGATGGGGGGCTACGAGCAGTACTTC.

This clonotype has just one count. Possible read error: a much larger clone is one base away. The chain joins TRBV12-3 or TRBV12-4 to TRBJ2-7; 9 nucleotides agree with TRBD2. V lost 3 bases and J lost 2; bases outside the gene matches: 11. The CDR3 is made up of 17 amino acids. The CDR3, as DNA: TGTGCCAGCAGTTTCCCGGTTAGCGGGAGTGGCCCCTACGAGCAGTACTTC. It codes for CASSFPVSGSGPYEQYF.

On this clonotype: This clone may be a read error of a much larger clone one base away. This rearrangement joins TRBV4-1 to TRBJ2-3, with 12 bases matching TRBD2. V was clipped by 0 bases and J by 9 bases; unmatched bases: 10. Germline V gene data show CDR1 as MGHRA and CDR2 as YSYEKL. The CDR3 extends over 17 amino acids. The CDR3 DNA reads TGCGCCAGCAGCCAAGAAATGACTAGCGGGAGTGTAGAAACGCAGTATTTT. Translating gives CASSQEMTSGSVETQYF.

This clonotype has ten or more counts. This chain links TRBV10-3 with TRBJ2-3; D remains ambiguous. In germline, CDR1 is ENHRY, CDR2 SYGVKD. The CDR3 consists of 12 residues. Deletions cut 0 bases from V and 6 bases from J, with 4 bases between. The CDR3 sequence: CAISESGDTQYF. The CDR3 coding sequence is TGTGCCATCAGTGAGTCTGGGGATACGCAGTATTTT.

Remarks on this clonotype: This may be a read error: a much more frequent sequence differs by one nucleotide. The chain recombines TRBV6-6 with TRBJ2-1; no reliable D call. The CDR3 length is 12 residues. In germline, CDR1 is MNHNY, CDR2 SVGAGI (reference sequence). Between the trimmed V and J ends, which lost 10 bases and 7 bases, there was a span of 14 bases. In DNA, the CDR3 is TGTGCCAACAGCTCTTCCTCGAATGAGCAGTTCTTC. This gives the protein CANSSSSNEQFF.

Note on this clonotype: A much larger clone sits a single nucleotide away, making a read error possible. J is TRBJ2-3 and V is TRBV7-9; D remains ambiguous. From germline, CDR1 is SEHNR and CDR2 FQNEAQ (reference sequence). The CDR3 runs 14 residues. CDR3 protein: CASSYAHRTDMQYF. The DNA for the CDR3 is TGTGCCAGCAGCTACGCCCATAGAACAGATATGCAGTATTTT. The full variable domain, completed using reference TRBV7-9 and TRBJ2-3, is DTGVSQNPRHKITKRGQNVTFRCDPISEHNRLYWYRQTLGQGPEFLTYFQNEAQLEKSRLLSDRFSAERPKGSFSTLEIQRTEQGDSAMYLCASSYAHRTDMQYFGPGTRLTVL.

This clonotype was found many times. The chain recombines TRBV6-6 with TRBJ2-3; 7 bases are shared with TRBD1. The V gene's germline CDR1 is MNHNY and CDR2 SVGAGI (reference sequence). Unmatched junction bases numbered 9, after V lost 11 bases and J lost 4 bases. CDR3 length: 13 residues. The CDR3 reads CAASTGSADTQYF. The CDR3 nucleotides read TGTGCCGCATCGACAGGGTCTGCAGATACGCAGTATTTT.